This TCR beta chain was recovered during a study of T-cell memory formation after mild COVID-19 (dated by TCRdb to about 2021). As for the study more broadly: TCR sequence clusters from the two donors were largely donor specific. In a couple of donors, T-cell clones that expanded and contracted after mild COVID-19 were followed by sequencing TCRalpha and TCRbeta repertoires longitudinally. The cohort was made up of two young adult volunteers, one female and one male, who were previously healthy.

The research as a whole found: Some responding clones were detected in pre-infection memory, which suggested that pre-existing cross-reactive memory T cells had joined the SARS-CoV-2 response. SARS-CoV-2 specificity of the second-wave clones peaking on day 37 was not confirmed. Only a couple of mild cases were covered in the study, and larger cohorts including severe cases with pre-infection samples were considered necessary. From day 15 to 85, contracting clones showed balanced CD4/CD8 phenotypes, whereas a second wave of clones that expanded from day 15 to 37 leaned towards CD4+. Contracting CD4+ clones were located mainly in the CM and EM memory subsets, whereas CD8+ clones were found to be enriched in EMRA.

This sample was sequenced with an Illumina NovaSeq 6000. Using 5'RACE with constant-segment primers, TCRalpha and TCRbeta cDNA libraries were constructed, with sample barcodes and unique molecular identifiers added in the process. Trizol reagent was used to extract RNA from every sample. Amplification of the libraries took two PCR steps, and the second step added a second sample barcode plus Illumina TruSeq adapters. Libraries were sequenced on an Illumina NovaSeq with 2 x 150 bp paired-end reads. The study's processing was this. Demultiplexing of reads and collapsing into UMI-guided consensus sequences were performed with migec v1.2.7. Using mixcr v2.1.11, the UMI consensuses were aligned to TRA and TRB V and J templates and assembled into clonotypes. A clonotype was counted as expanded or contracted only if both edgeR and NoisET called the change significant, with noise models trained on biological replicates. For edgeR calls, the cutoffs were a false discovery rate-adjusted p below 0.01 and a log2 fold-change threshold of 1. As an exploratory analysis of dynamics, max-normalized trajectories of the 1000 most abundant clonotypes were examined with PCA combined with hierarchical clustering. Separately sequenced CD4+ and CD8+ repertoires were used to assign the CD4 or CD8 phenotype of responding clones. In-frame beta chains were kept once TCRdb had trimmed the public reads at Q25 with fastp and called clones with MiXCR. Each entry is one CDR3 protein sequence, shown with its most common DNA and genes. The V and J calls were not made by the authors but by TCRdb's processing. This sample gives around 200,000 distinct CDR3 sequences in total; over 9.5% of them show up just once. The ten largest clones represent 2.5% to 3.5% of the sample.

Ficoll-Paque density gradient centrifugation was used to isolate PBMCs. This clonotype was recorded a few times. Its antigen is currently not known. No base quality information exists; no much larger clone differs at one position. The sequenced sample was PBMCs or a T cell subset sorted from them (not recorded which). The receptor was derived from a young man who had mild COVID-19 (a few samples of this study predate the infection). The sample titles of this study are shuffled in the database, so cell type and time point are left out; the donor was told from shared clones.

DNA sequence: TGCAGCGTTGCGCATAGGTTTAGCCAGGGAATGGAAAAACTGTTTTTT. The encoded protein is CSVAHRFSQGMEKLFF. The chain is encoded by TRBV29-1 joined to TRBJ1-4; the D gene is possibly TRBD1, with 5 bases matching. CDR1 SQVTM and CDR2 ANQGSEA are derived from the germline V gene. V and J lose 4 bases and 8 bases, and a span of 23 bases separates them. From the cysteine up to the phenylalanine, the CDR3 has a length of 16 residues. Only the CDR3 region is kept as DNA, spanning 48 bases read in frame from base 1.